Listed here are 15 T cell receptor beta chains from one sample, sequenced in a study of PD-L1 blockade in urothelial cancer. Libraries were prepared by immunoSEQ multiplex PCR; TCRdb keeps only in-frame clonotypes and omits some of them. The sample shows around 46,000 clones, more than 75% of them seen only once. Regarding time point: peripheral blood 6 weeks after treatment start. This material consisted of PBMCs, taken around atezolizumab (anti-PD-L1) treatment. The receptors come from a man aged 60 to 75 with urothelial cancer.

The chain is built from TRBV27 and TRBJ2-7; 7 bases align to TRBD1. CDR3 size: 15 residues. J was trimmed by 2 bases and V by 2 bases; bases with no gene match: 6. The germline V gene encodes CDR1 MNHEY and CDR2 SMNVEV (reference sequence). This CDR3 reads CASSLPGQPPYEQYF. CDR3 in DNA: TGTGCCAGCAGTTTACCGGGACAGCCCCCCTACGAGCAGTACTTC.

The V gene is TRBV5-1, the J gene TRBJ1-2; D uncertain. CDR3 length: 16 amino acids. Between the trimmed V and J ends, which lost 0 bases and 6 bases, there was a span of 18 bases. CDR1 SGHRS and CDR2 YFSETQ come from the germline V gene. This CDR3 is CASSLVGGPQPNGYTF. The CDR3 DNA reads TGCGCCAGCAGCTTGGTGGGCGGGCCGCAACCGAATGGCTACACCTTC.

The rearrangement uses TRBV6-5 and TRBJ2-7, with a possible D match to TRBD2 (6 bases). Trimming took 6 bases from V and 4 from J, leaving 7 bases between them. CDR3 length: 11 amino acids. Germline loops: CDR1 MNHEY, CDR2 SVGAGI. The CDR3 loop reads CASRGGYEQYF. As DNA, the CDR3 is TGTGCCAGCAGGGGGGGTTACGAGCAGTACTTC.

The chain uses TRBV6-1 and TRBJ2-7; D is undetermined. Germline V gene lookup returns CDR1 MNHNS and CDR2 SASEGT. V gave up 8 bases and J gave up 5 bases, with 13 bases separating them. The CDR3 has 12 residues. CDR3 protein: CASGSLVHEQYF. The DNA of the CDR3 is TGTGCCAGCGGCTCCCTCGTCCACGAGCAGTACTTC.

This rearrangement joins TRBV30 to TRBJ2-7; 8 bases agree with TRBD1. CDR1 and CDR2 (germline): GTSNPN, SVGIG (reference sequence). The CDR3 contains 13 residues. V shed 3 bases and J 7 bases; nucleotides not matched to a gene: 8. The CDR3 nucleotides read TGTGCCTGGAGCCCCAACAGGGGGAGAGAGCAGTACTTC. Translating gives CAWSPNRGREQYF.

This sequence joins TRBV4-1 and TRBJ1-4, with 12 bases fitting TRBD1. This CDR3 region has 15 residues. The germline V gene encodes CDR1 MGHRA and CDR2 YSYEKL. V gave up 4 bases and J gave up 7 bases; unmatched junction bases: 4. The CDR3 here is CASSPGQGASEKLFF. The CDR3 coding sequence is TGCGCCAGCAGCCCGGGACAGGGGGCGAGTGAAAAACTGTTTTTT.

V and J are TRBV6-5 and TRBJ1-2, with 7 positions matching TRBD1. The J segment lost 7 bases and the V segment lost 2 bases, leaving 13 bases of the junction unmatched. The CDR3 has 16 amino acids. The V gene's germline CDR1 is MNHEY and CDR2 SVGAGI. As DNA, the CDR3 is TGTGCCAGCAGTTACGTTTTCGCGAGGGGGCTTGCTGGCTACACCTTC. Translation gives CASSYVFARGLAGYTF.

The gene calls are TRBV2 and TRBJ1-3, with a possible D match to TRBD1 (5 bases). The germline V gene has CDR1 SNHLY and CDR2 FYNNEI. This CDR3 has 12 residues. V was pared by 2 bases and J by 9 bases, with 8 bases between. CDR3: CASSETGSTIYF. DNA of the CDR3: TGTGCCAGCAGTGAAACAGGCTCCACCATATATTTT.

The chain joins TRBV15 to TRBJ2-1, with 11 bases identical to TRBD2. V trimming: 3 bases; J trimming: 6 bases; junction bases outside the gene matches: 7. Germline CDR1 reads LNHNV; CDR2 reads YYDKDF (reference sequence). There are 16 residues in the CDR3. The CDR3 DNA follows: TGTGCCACCAGCAGTGACTTAGCGGGGGGGCCCAATGAGCAGTTCTTC. Translating gives CATSSDLAGGPNEQFF.

This clone showed up just a few times. The gene calls are TRBV14 and TRBJ2-7; 10 bases align to TRBD2. The V segment lost 4 bases and the J segment 4 bases; nucleotides outside the gene matches: 10. Germline V lookup: CDR1 SGHDN, CDR2 FVKESK. CDR3 length: 16 residues. The CDR3 coding sequence is TGTGCCAGCAGCCCCTTCTCCGGGACTAGCGTATACGAGCAGTACTTC. Encoded protein: CASSPFSGTSVYEQYF. Full variable domain (outside the CDR3, taken from reference TRBV14 and TRBJ2-7): EAGVTQFPSHSVIEKGQTVTLRCDPISGHDNLYWYRRVMGKEIKFLLHFVKESKQDESGMPNNRFLAERTGGTYSTLKVQPAELEDSGVYFCASSPFSGTSVYEQYFGPGTRLTVT.

V usage is TRBV12-5 and J usage is TRBJ2-7; the D is unclear. V was cut by 7 bases and J by 6 bases, with 19 bases left in between. CDR1 is LGHNT, CDR2 FRNRAP, per germline. The CDR3 consists of 14 residues. CDR3 nucleotide sequence: TGTGCTAGTGCCCCCGGAACTAACCGAGGCGAGCAGTACTTC. This codes for CASAPGTNRGEQYF.

Only one count was recorded for this clone. This chain uses TRBV2 with TRBJ1-1; 8 nucleotides agree with TRBD1. This CDR3 has 15 residues. Unmatched junction bases numbered 5, after V lost 4 bases and J lost 1 base. The germline CDR1 and CDR2 sequences are SNHLY and FYNNEI. CDR3 residues: CASSGAGGRNTEAFF. In DNA, the CDR3 is TGTGCCAGCAGTGGGGCAGGGGGCCGGAACACTGAAGCTTTCTTT. The variable domain in full, with the rest retrieved from reference TRBV2 and TRBJ1-1, is EPEVTQTPSHQVTQMGQEVILRCVPISNHLYFYWYRQILGQKVEFLVSFYNNEISEKSEIFDDQFSVERPDGSNFTLKIRSTKLEDSAMYFCASSGAGGRNTEAFFGQGTRLTVV.

The chain carries TRBV19 and TRBJ2-1, with D maybe TRBD1 (5 bases). Germline V gene lookup returns CDR1 LNHDA and CDR2 SQIVND (reference sequence). Trimming cost V 7 bases and J 9 bases, with 22 bases left between them. This CDR3 region has 15 residues. The chain's CDR3 is CASTPARGIQSEQFF. The CDR3 DNA reads as TGTGCCAGTACTCCTGCTAGGGGTATACAAAGTGAGCAGTTCTTC.

V and J are TRBV10-3 and TRBJ2-1, with unresolved D. Germline CDR1 ENHRY, CDR2 SYGVKD. Trimming left V 2 bases short and J 1 base short, with 12 bases between. The CDR3 has 16 residues. The CDR3 sequence is CAISEGGGRSYNEQFF. The CDR3 DNA reads TGTGCCATCAGTGAGGGCGGCGGCCGATCCTACAATGAGCAGTTCTTC.

The chain links TRBV7-3 to TRBJ2-3; TRBD2 matches 11 bases. V was pared by 3 bases and J by 6 bases, with 8 bases of the junction left unmatched. CDR3 size: 16 residues. Germline V lookup: CDR1 SGHTA, CDR2 FQGTGA. The CDR3 spells CASSLGSSGGLDTQYF. The CDR3 nucleotides are TGTGCCAGCAGCTTGGGGTCTAGCGGGGGGTTGGATACGCAGTATTTT.